The 10 T cell receptor beta chains in this list originate from one sample, sequenced in a study of control samples from healthy donors and cancer patients. Assay: immunoSEQ multiplex PCR; the TCRdb copy retains only in-frame clones and omits some. Of tens of thousands of clones listed, roughly 80% are singletons. The sample comprised PBMCs. All receptors derive from a woman aged 45-65 years with lung cancer.

The chain has TRBV27 and TRBJ2-7; D is uncertain. The V end lost 4 bases, the J end lost 0 bases, and 1 base lay between the germline ends. CDR1 MNHEY and CDR2 SMNVEV come from the germline V gene (reference sequence). The CDR3 contains 11 residues. This CDR3 reads CASSSSYEQYF. The CDR3 DNA reads TGTGCCAGCAGTTCCTCCTACGAGCAGTACTTC.

V gene TRBV27 combines with J gene TRBJ1-3; D unresolved. V was cut by 6 bases and J by 1 base, with 1 base left in between. This CDR3 spans 11 amino acids. Germline CDR1 is MNHEY and CDR2 is SMNVEV (reference sequence). CDR3 region: CASRSGNTIYF. The DNA of the CDR3 is TGTGCCAGCAGATCTGGAAACACCATATATTTT.

V and J are TRBV18 and TRBJ1-1; D perhaps matches TRBD1 (5 bases). V lost 6 bases and J lost 2, with 10 bases in between. Germline CDR1 reads KGHSH; CDR2 reads LQKENI. The CDR3 is 13 amino acids. CDR3 coding DNA: TGTGCCAGCTCTCCGGGGGGAAACACTGAAGCTTTCTTT. This codes for CASSPGGNTEAFF.

The chain carries TRBV7-3 and TRBJ2-1; 11 bases match TRBD2. CDR3 size: 14 residues. Looked up from germline, CDR1 is SGHTA and CDR2 is FQGTGA. V lost 4 bases, J lost 6 bases, and 2 bases stayed unmatched. This CDR3 reads CASSSSGGFNEQFF. For the CDR3, the DNA is TGTGCCAGCAGCTCTAGCGGGGGGTTCAATGAGCAGTTCTTC. Complete variable domain (other parts from reference TRBV7-3 and TRBJ2-1): GAGVSQTPSNKVTEKGKYVELRCDPISGHTALYWYRQSLGQGPEFLIYFQGTGAADDSGLPNDRFFAVRPEGSVSTLKIQRTERGDSAVYLCASSSSGGFNEQFFGPGTRLTVL.

The rearrangement joins TRBV3-1 (or the pseudogene TRBV3-2) to TRBJ1-1; no firm D call. CDR3 length: 16 residues. Germline V lookup: CDR1 LGHDT, CDR2 YNNKEL (reference sequence). V was shortened by 2 bases and J by 0 bases, with 13 bases between the two germline ends. This CDR3 is CASSQPWTGMNTEAFF. In DNA form, the CDR3 reads TGTGCCAGCAGCCAACCTTGGACGGGCATGAACACTGAAGCTTTCTTT.

This clone appeared a single time. The J gene is TRBJ2-7, the V gene TRBV11-3; TRBD1 is a possible D gene (5 bases). The CDR3 spans 13 residues. CDR1 SGHNT and CDR2 YENEEA come from the germline V gene. Trimming removed 3 bases from V and 2 bases from J, with 8 bases in between. The CDR3 loop reads CASSFRGTYEQYF. CDR3 coding DNA: TGTGCCAGCAGCTTTAGGGGCACCTACGAGCAGTACTTC. The variable domain in full, completed from reference TRBV11-3 and TRBJ2-7, reads EAGVVQSPRYKIIEKKQPVAFWCNPISGHNTLYWYLQNLGQGPELLIRYENEEAVDDSQLPKDRFSAERLKGVDSTLKIQPAELGDSAVYLCASSFRGTYEQYFGPGTRLTVT.

This chain joins TRBV30 and TRBJ1-1; D not certain. CDR3 length: 12 amino acids. V shed 8 bases and J shed 1 base, with 11 bases lying between them. The germline CDR1 and CDR2 sequences are GTSNPN and SVGIG (reference sequence). CDR3 in amino acids: CAAGRPNTEAFF. In DNA form, the CDR3 reads TGTGCCGCGGGCAGGCCGAACACTGAAGCTTTCTTT.

V is TRBV6-5 and J is TRBJ1-5; 7 bases line up with TRBD1. Germline CDR1 is MNHEY and CDR2 is SVGAGI. The CDR3 runs 15 residues. J gave up 1 base and V 2 bases, and 2 bases lay outside the gene matches. This chain's CDR3 is CASSYHRGSNQPQHF. In nucleotides, the CDR3 is TGTGCCAGCAGTTACCACAGGGGAAGCAATCAGCCCCAGCATTTT.

The genes are TRBV7-8 and TRBJ1-3; D gene ambiguous. CDR1 SGHVS and CDR2 FQNEAQ come from the germline V gene. Trimming took off 5 bases at V and 3 bases at J, with 5 bases between the two ends. This CDR3 has 12 amino acids. The CDR3 region has the DNA TGTGCCAGCAGCCCTAATGGAAACACCATATATTTT. Translating gives CASSPNGNTIYF.

This chain joins TRBV27 and TRBJ1-1; TRBD1 is a possible D gene (5 bases). Trimming removed 3 bases at V and 3 bases at J, with 14 bases between. Germline-derived CDR1 and CDR2 are MNHEY and SMNVEV (reference sequence). This CDR3 spans 15 amino acids. Here the CDR3 reads CASSFWRGPDTEAFF. DNA of the CDR3: TGTGCCAGCAGTTTCTGGCGGGGCCCAGACACTGAAGCTTTCTTT.